A selection of T cell receptor beta chains follows, all from one sample in a study of cytomegalovirus exposure and HLA in healthy donors. Generated by immunoSEQ multiplex PCR, the TCRdb table keeps only in-frame clones and is missing some. Of 110,000 or so clones listed, approximately 80% are singletons. What was sequenced was PBMCs. These receptors came from a man in his forties in good health and CMV-seropositive. Each CDR3 is given with its conserved first and last residue. The order of the fields is clone size, D gene, V gene, J gene, CDR3 DNA, CDR3 protein. D genes are given only for firm matches. Size values are once, few and many counts, or a class for expanded clones, and some rows have none.

clone size: NA; D gene: TRBD2; V gene: TRBV4-3; J gene: TRBJ2-3; CDR3 DNA: TGCGCCAGCAGCCAAGCGGGGGGGGGCACAGATACGCAGTATTTT; CDR3 protein: CASSQAGGGTDTQYF
clone size: NA; D gene: NA; V gene: TRBV28; J gene: TRBJ2-3; CDR3 DNA: TGTGCCAGCAGTCCTGCGCGGGCTGGCACAGATACGCAGTATTTT; CDR3 protein: CASSPARAGTDTQYF
clone size: NA; D gene: TRBD1; V gene: TRBV7-2; J gene: TRBJ1-6; CDR3 DNA: TGTGCCAGCAGCTTAGTCGGGTCAGGGGGTAATTCACCCCTCCACTTT; CDR3 protein: CASSLVGSGGNSPLHF
clone size: NA; D gene: NA; V gene: TRBV19; J gene: TRBJ2-1; CDR3 DNA: TGTGCCAGTAGTATCCGGTTTAAGCAGTTCTTC; CDR3 protein: CASSIRFKQFF
clone size: NA; D gene: TRBD1; V gene: TRBV28; J gene: TRBJ2-7; CDR3 DNA: TGTGCCAGCAGTTTTTGGACAGGGGGCGAGGTTTCCTACGAGCAGTACTTC; CDR3 protein: CASSFWTGGEVSYEQYF
clone size: NA; D gene: NA; V gene: TRBV20-1; J gene: TRBJ1-5; CDR3 DNA: TGCAGTGCGGACTCCTTGGAGCCCCAGCATTTT; CDR3 protein: CSADSLEPQHF
clone size: NA; D gene: NA; V gene: TRBV23-1; J gene: TRBJ2-1; CDR3 DNA: TGCGCCAGCAGTCAATCTGCAGCCCCGGACAGCTCCTACAATGAGCAGTTCTTC; CDR3 protein: CASSQSAAPDSSYNEQFF
clone size: NA; D gene: NA; V gene: TRBV6-5; J gene: TRBJ2-2; CDR3 DNA: TGTGCCATCACGGCACAGGGATCCGGGGAGCTGTTTTTT; CDR3 protein: CAITAQGSGELFF
clone size: NA; D gene: TRBD2; V gene: TRBV9; J gene: TRBJ2-3; CDR3 DNA: TGTGCCAGCAGCGTAGATGTCGGGGGGAGCACAGATACGCAGTATTTT; CDR3 protein: CASSVDVGGSTDTQYF
clone size: NA; D gene: TRBD1; V gene: TRBV2; J gene: TRBJ1-2; CDR3 DNA: TGTGCCAGCAGTCGCTTGACAGGGGAGTATGGCTACACCTTC; CDR3 protein: CASSRLTGEYGYTF
clone size: NA; D gene: TRBD2; V gene: TRBV13; J gene: TRBJ2-5; CDR3 DNA: TGTGCCAGCAGCTTAGTTTCTAGCGGGGGGGCTGTCCGTCGAGAGACCCAGTACTTC; CDR3 protein: CASSLVSSGGAVRRETQYF
clone size: NA; D gene: TRBD2; V gene: TRBV4-1; J gene: TRBJ2-2; CDR3 DNA: TGCGCCAGCAGCCAATTCTCCGGGGGGGTATCCACCGGGGAGCTGTTTTTT; CDR3 protein: CASSQFSGGVSTGELFF
clone size: NA; D gene: TRBD2; V gene: TRBV29-1; J gene: TRBJ2-1; CDR3 DNA: TGCAGCGTCCCCGGGACTAGCGGGGGCGCCTTATCCTACAATGAGCAGTTCTTC; CDR3 protein: CSVPGTSGGALSYNEQFF
clone size: NA; D gene: NA; V gene: TRBV2; J gene: TRBJ2-5; CDR3 DNA: TGTGCCAGCAGAGCAACAGGATCTCAAGGAGAGACCCAGTACTTC; CDR3 protein: CASRATGSQGETQYF
clone size: few; D gene: TRBD1; V gene: TRBV18; J gene: TRBJ1-5; CDR3 DNA: TGTGCCAGCTCACCCGGGACAGTAGTAACCTATCAGCCCCAGCATTTT; CDR3 protein: CASSPGTVVTYQPQHF
clone size: NA; D gene: TRBD1; V gene: TRBV6-1; J gene: TRBJ2-1; CDR3 DNA: TGTGCCAGCAGAGGCTACAGGGGGCAGGAGGGTGAGCAGTTCTTC; CDR3 protein: CASRGYRGQEGEQFF
clone size: NA; D gene: NA; V gene: TRBV7-2; J gene: TRBJ2-5; CDR3 DNA: TGTGCCAGCAGTTTAACAGGGAACCTCCAAGAGACCCAGTACTTC; CDR3 protein: CASSLTGNLQETQYF
clone size: NA; D gene: NA; V gene: TRBV11-3; J gene: TRBJ1-1; CDR3 DNA: TGTGCCAGCAGCTTGATCCGGGATAGCGAAGCTTTCTTT; CDR3 protein: CASSLIRDSEAFF
clone size: NA; D gene: TRBD1; V gene: TRBV11-2; J gene: TRBJ1-5; CDR3 DNA: TGTGCCAGCAGCTTAGGAGGGACAGCCAATCAGCCCCAGCATTTT; CDR3 protein: CASSLGGTANQPQHF
clone size: NA; D gene: TRBD2; V gene: TRBV28; J gene: TRBJ2-3; CDR3 DNA: TGTGCCAGCAGATATAGCGGGGGGGCGTCAGATACGCAGTATTTT; CDR3 protein: CASRYSGGASDTQYF
clone size: NA; D gene: TRBD1; V gene: TRBV10-3; J gene: TRBJ1-1; CDR3 DNA: TGTGCCATCAGTGGGACAGGGGCGGCTGCTGCTTTCTTT; CDR3 protein: CAISGTGAAAAFF
clone size: NA; D gene: NA; V gene: TRBV6-1; J gene: TRBJ2-7; CDR3 DNA: TGTGCCAGCAGGCAGGGCCACGAGCAGTACTTC; CDR3 protein: CASRQGHEQYF
clone size: once; D gene: TRBD2; V gene: TRBV4-3; J gene: TRBJ2-2; CDR3 DNA: TGCGCCAGCAGCCAAGATCAGGTCCGAAGCGGGGGTGGGCTGTTTTTT; CDR3 protein: CASSQDQVRSGGGLFF
clone size: few; D gene: NA; V gene: TRBV7-2; J gene: TRBJ2-6; CDR3 DNA: TGTGCCAGCAGCTTCGACATAATCTCTGGGGCCAACGTCCTGACTTTC; CDR3 protein: CASSFDIISGANVLTF
clone size: NA; D gene: TRBD2; V gene: TRBV27; J gene: TRBJ2-3; CDR3 DNA: TGTGCCAGCACCTCCGGCCCGACTAGCGGATACACAGATACGCAGTATTTT; CDR3 protein: CASTSGPTSGYTDTQYF
clone size: few; D gene: NA; V gene: TRBV11-3; J gene: TRBJ2-3; CDR3 DNA: TGTGCCAGCAGCTTTAGTTACAGCACAGATACGCAGTATTTT; CDR3 protein: CASSFSYSTDTQYF
clone size: NA; D gene: NA; V gene: TRBV5-1; J gene: TRBJ1-2; CDR3 DNA: TGCGCCAGCAGCTCCACCACAGCTAACTATGGCTACACCTTC; CDR3 protein: CASSSTTANYGYTF
clone size: NA; D gene: NA; V gene: TRBV7-2; J gene: TRBJ1-3; CDR3 DNA: TGTGCCAGCAGCTTCGGACAGGGAAACACCATATATTTT; CDR3 protein: CASSFGQGNTIYF
clone size: once; D gene: NA; V gene: TRBV7-3; J gene: TRBJ2-7; CDR3 DNA: TGTGCCAGCAGCTTACGTGGTCAGGGCGACTACGAGCAGTACTTC; CDR3 protein: CASSLRGQGDYEQYF
clone size: NA; D gene: TRBD2; V gene: TRBV7-8; J gene: TRBJ2-1; CDR3 DNA: TGTGCCAGCAGCTTAGTTGGAGCGGGGAAGTTCTTC; CDR3 protein: CASSLVGAGKFF
clone size: NA; D gene: NA; V gene: TRBV28; J gene: TRBJ2-7; CDR3 DNA: TGTGCCAGCAGGGAGGGCCGCCGTCTTTTACAGTACTTC; CDR3 protein: CASREGRRLLQYF
clone size: NA; D gene: NA; V gene: TRBV6-5; J gene: TRBJ2-7; CDR3 DNA: TGTGCCAGCAGTTACTCGGGCAGGGCTCCCTACGAGCAGTACTTC; CDR3 protein: CASSYSGRAPYEQYF
clone size: NA; D gene: TRBD1; V gene: TRBV2; J gene: TRBJ1-6; CDR3 DNA: TGTGCCAGCTCAGGGACAGGGGCCAATAATTCACCCCTCCACTTT; CDR3 protein: CASSGTGANNSPLHF
clone size: NA; D gene: TRBD2; V gene: TRBV7-6; J gene: TRBJ2-1; CDR3 DNA: TGTGCCAGCAGCCCCCAGACTAGCGGGGTTGGTGAGCAGTTCTTC; CDR3 protein: CASSPQTSGVGEQFF
clone size: few; D gene: NA; V gene: TRBV15; J gene: TRBJ2-3; CDR3 DNA: TGTGCCACCAGCAGTGTGGGGGGTGAAGATACGCAGTATTTT; CDR3 protein: CATSSVGGEDTQYF
clone size: NA; D gene: TRBD2; V gene: TRBV5-4; J gene: TRBJ2-7; CDR3 DNA: TGTGCCAGCAGCTCAGGGACTAGCGCAGCCTACGAGCAGTACTTC; CDR3 protein: CASSSGTSAAYEQYF